This T cell receptor (beta chain) was captured by sequencing in a study of OX40 agonist ivuxolimab in advanced cancers. Study information: Patients undergoing dose escalation presented with hepatocellular carcinoma, melanoma, renal cell or head and neck cancer.

The CDR3 length is 14 residues. Trimming pared 6 bases from V and 10 bases from J, leaving 18 bases between. CDR1 is KGHSH, CDR2 LQKENI, per germline. Study results and caveats: Nonresponders, in some cases, also had low normalized T-cell clonal expansion.

The table came from immunoSEQ multiplex PCR; TCRdb's copy has only in-frame clones and leaves some out. The profile covers 90,000 to 150,000 clones, with 80% to 90% appearing a single time and 0.55% taken by the ten largest. About this clone: The antigen is undetermined.

The rearrangement links TRBV18 to TRBJ1-4, with D possibly TRBD1 on 6 matching bases. The receptor was derived from an adult with an advanced solid tumor such as melanoma, head and neck, liver or kidney cancer. The specimen comprised CD4+ or CD8+ T cells sorted from blood, sampled in a trial of the OX40 agonist ivuxolimab. This chain's CDR3 is CASSPGAGSGKLFF. The CDR3 nucleotides read TGTGCCAGCTCCCCGGGGGCAGGTTCGGGAAAACTGTTTTTT.